The clone carrying this TCR beta chain has more than one count but fewer than ten. TCRdb ran MiXCR on the RT-PCR reads and lists one entry per CDR3 protein. The profile shows about 680,000 distinct CDR3 sequences, approximately 15% of them singletons. With 4 bases clipped from V and 2 bases from J, the junction kept 4 bases outside the gene matches. This CDR3 has 16 amino acids. Germline CDR1 reads KGHDR; CDR2 reads SFDVKD. This chain links TRBV24-1 with TRBJ1-2; TRBD1 agrees at 12 bases. The sequence was collected from a female donor in good health, serving as a healthy control. Sequences were obtained from memory CD4+ T cells from blood. This chain's CDR3 is CATSEPGTGGNYGYTF. The CDR3 region has the DNA TGTGCCACCAGTGAGCCCGGGACAGGGGGCAACTATGGCTACACCTTC.